These 25 T cell receptor beta chains were all obtained from the same sample, sequenced in a study of shared clonotypes between healthy human individuals. Some clones are missing from TCRdb's copy, which holds only in-frame ones; the method was immunoSEQ multiplex PCR. Of about 2 million clones in the sample, about 95% were seen once. Sequenced input: naive CD4+ T cells sorted from blood. Regarding subset: CD45RA+ positively selected. The source of these receptors is a man aged 18 to 29 in good health.

This rearrangement joins TRBV6-5 to TRBJ1-2; D is unclear. Trimming shortened V by 3 bases and J by 0 bases, and 8 bases separated the two germline ends. Germline CDR1 and CDR2: MNHEY and SVGAGI. CDR3 size: 14 residues. The CDR3 reads CASSYLQANYGYTF. The CDR3 region has the DNA TGTGCCAGCAGTTATCTCCAGGCTAACTATGGCTACACCTTC.

The chain employs TRBV7-9 and TRBJ2-2; D gene unclear. Per germline, CDR1 SEHNR and CDR2 FQNEAQ (reference sequence). The CDR3 has 15 residues. The ends were cut back, 4 bases at V and 5 bases at J, with 14 bases in the middle. The chain's CDR3 is CASSSEPTYTGELFF. The DNA of the CDR3 is TGTGCCAGCAGCTCCGAGCCTACATATACCGGGGAGCTGTTTTTT.

This chain joins TRBV5-4 and TRBJ1-3; TRBD1 agrees at 7 bases. This CDR3 has 15 amino acids. Germline V gene data show CDR1 as SGHNT and CDR2 as YYREEE (reference sequence). J lost 4 bases, V lost 2 bases, and 6 bases had no gene match. CDR3 loop: CASSFRGSLGNTIYF. The CDR3, as DNA: TGTGCCAGCAGCTTCAGGGGGAGTTTAGGAAACACCATATATTTT.

The chain uses TRBV10-2 and TRBJ2-6; the match to TRBD1 covers 9 bases. The CDR3 has 17 amino acids. Losses at the gene ends were 4 bases for V and 4 bases for J; bases not matched to a gene: 8. Per germline, CDR1 WSHSY and CDR2 SAAADI. CDR3 DNA sequence: TGCGCCAGCAGTGTTAACAGGGGGCTAGGAGGGGCCAACGTCCTGACTTTC. Residues: CASSVNRGLGGANVLTF.

The chain is built from TRBV15 and TRBJ1-2; D gene ambiguous. Germline V CDR1 and CDR2: LNHNV, YYDKDF (reference sequence). Trimming shortened V by 1 base and J by 8 bases, and 14 bases separated the two germline ends. The CDR3 has 14 amino acids. CDR3 nucleotide sequence: TGTGCCACCAGCAGAGTAGGAGAATTTAACGGCTACACCTTC. The encoded protein is CATSRVGEFNGYTF.

V is TRBV5-4 and J is TRBJ2-5; 13 nucleotides match TRBD2. The ends lost 4 bases at V and 5 bases at J; junction bases unmatched: 8. Germline CDR1 is SGHNT and CDR2 is YYREEE (reference sequence). This CDR3 has 16 residues. The CDR3: CASSASLAGGLETQYF. The CDR3 DNA reads as TGTGCCAGCAGCGCCTCACTAGCGGGGGGGCTCGAGACCCAGTACTTC.

The rearrangement links TRBV30 to TRBJ2-7; a possible D gene is TRBD1 (6 bases). This CDR3 is 15 amino acids long. Germline values: CDR1 GTSNPN, CDR2 SVGIG (reference sequence). The V end lost 3 bases, the J end lost 0 bases, and 15 bases lay between the germline ends. The CDR3 DNA reads TGTGCCTGGAGCCCTGGACAGCTCAACTCCTACGAGCAGTACTTC. Translated: CAWSPGQLNSYEQYF.

A word on this clone: In the same sample, other DNA sequences code for this CDR3. The V and J genes are TRBV5-1 and TRBJ2-7; D gene ambiguous. The V end lost 2 bases, the J end lost 0 bases, and 9 bases lay between the germline ends. Germline CDR1 is SGHRS and CDR2 is YFSETQ. This CDR3 spans 14 amino acids. The CDR3 sequence: CASSLEVSSYEQYF. CDR3 DNA sequence: TGCGCCAGCAGCTTAGAAGTCTCCTCCTACGAGCAGTACTTC.

About this clone: Other nucleotide sequences in the sample specify the same CDR3. The chain carries TRBV28 and TRBJ2-1, with a possible D match to TRBD2 (6 bases). V was pared by 2 bases and J by 1 base, with 6 bases between. The CDR3 covers 14 residues. Germline CDR1 MDHEN, CDR2 SYDVKM. The CDR3 region is CASSLRGSYNEQFF. CDR3 coding DNA: TGTGCCAGCAGTTTACGGGGGTCCTACAATGAGCAGTTCTTC.

The chain employs TRBV18 and TRBJ1-4; 7 positions agree with TRBD1. Germline V CDR1 and CDR2: KGHSH, LQKENI. With V trimmed by 2 bases and J by 4 bases, 4 bases remained unmatched. There are 15 residues in the CDR3. Here the CDR3 reads CASSPDRVGNEKLFF. CDR3 DNA: TGTGCCAGCTCACCAGACAGGGTTGGTAATGAAAAACTGTTTTTT. Full variable domain (missing parts from reference TRBV18 and TRBJ1-4): NAGVMQNPRHLVRRRGQEARLRCSPMKGHSHVYWYRQLPEEGLKFMVYLQKENIIDESGMPKERFSAEFPKEGPSILRIQQVVRGDSAAYFCASSPDRVGNEKLFFGSGTQLSVL.

A single count supports this clone. The chain couples TRBV5-1 to TRBJ1-2, with a weak D call TRBD1 (5 bases). The V gene lost 4 bases and the J gene lost 8 bases, with 21 bases spanning the gap. The germline V gene has CDR1 SGHRS and CDR2 YFSETQ. CDR3 length equals 15 residues. CDR3 region: CASSDLPTGVGGYTF. Here the CDR3 DNA reads TGCGCCAGCAGCGACTTACCAACAGGAGTAGGCGGCTACACCTTC.

The chain uses TRBV6-6 and TRBJ1-2; 9 nucleotides match TRBD1. V trimming: 6 bases; J trimming: 7 bases; junction bases outside the gene matches: 9. This CDR3 has 14 residues. Per germline, CDR1 MNHNY and CDR2 SVGAGI (reference sequence). CDR3 protein: CASSGRQGVSGYTF. The CDR3 DNA reads TGTGCCAGCAGCGGTAGACAGGGGGTATCTGGCTACACCTTC.

The chain uses TRBV6-5 and TRBJ1-5; 8 bases are shared with TRBD1. The CDR3 is made up of 14 amino acids. CDR1 is MNHEY and CDR2 is SVGAGI in the germline V gene. Trimming took 6 bases from V and 3 from J; bases not matched to a gene: 4. CDR3 in amino acids: CASSLTGVNQPQHF. CDR3 bases: TGTGCCAGCAGCTTGACAGGGGTCAATCAGCCCCAGCATTTT.

In its sample, this clone was seen once. The chain is built from TRBV4-3 and TRBJ2-2, with D tentatively TRBD1 (6 bases). CDR3 length: 16 amino acids. V dropped 0 bases and J dropped 7 bases, with 15 bases sitting between them. The germline V gene encodes CDR1 LGHNA and CDR2 YSLEER. The CDR3 loop reads CASSQDADRWIGELFF. The CDR3 coding sequence is TGCGCCAGCAGCCAAGATGCCGACAGGTGGATCGGGGAGCTGTTTTTT.

V is TRBV5-4 and J is TRBJ2-7; TRBD1 agrees at 10 bases. Germline V lookup: CDR1 SGHNT, CDR2 YYREEE (reference sequence). This CDR3 has 16 amino acids. V lost 4 bases and J lost 2; bases outside the gene matches: 9. CDR3 protein: CASSPTGTGVAYEQYF. DNA for the CDR3: TGTGCCAGCAGCCCCACCGGGACAGGGGTGGCCTACGAGCAGTACTTC.

The chain employs TRBV27 and TRBJ2-3, with TRBD2 matching over 8 bases. In germline, CDR1 is MNHEY, CDR2 SMNVEV (reference sequence). The CDR3 extends over 14 amino acids. Trimming removed 5 bases from V and 9 bases from J; junction bases left unmatched: 10. CDR3 region: CASSSGAGRGTQYF. The CDR3, as DNA: TGTGCCAGCAGTAGCGGTGCCGGGAGGGGCACGCAGTATTTT.

The chain has TRBV5-1 and TRBJ2-3; TRBD2 might be the D (5 bases). Trimming removed 9 bases from V and 0 bases from J, with 14 bases in between. The CDR3 is 14 residues long. Germline assignment: CDR1 SGHRS and CDR2 YFSETQ. The CDR3 region is CATFDGGSTDTQYF. The CDR3 nucleotides are TGCGCCACCTTCGATGGAGGCAGCACAGATACGCAGTATTTT.

A single count supports this clone. The J gene is TRBJ1-3, the V gene TRBV6-6, with TRBD1 identical over 10 bases. V gave up 6 bases and J gave up 7 bases; unmatched junction bases: 12. This CDR3 is 16 amino acids long. Looked up from germline, CDR1 is MNHNY and CDR2 is SVGAGI (reference sequence). The CDR3 region is CASRGPGQGQGNTIYF. The CDR3 DNA is TGTGCCAGCAGGGGCCCGGGACAGGGGCAAGGGAACACCATATATTTT.

This chain connects TRBV28 to TRBJ2-7; TRBD1 matches at 9 bases. Per the germline V gene, CDR1 is MDHEN and CDR2 is SYDVKM. V gave up 5 bases and J gave up 0 bases; unmatched junction bases: 5. The CDR3 is made up of 15 amino acids. The CDR3 is CASSRGQGSSYEQYF. For the CDR3, the DNA is TGTGCCAGCAGTCGTGGACAGGGGAGCTCCTACGAGCAGTACTTC.

The rearrangement links TRBV19 to TRBJ1-5; 7 bases are shared with TRBD1. The V gene's germline CDR1 is LNHDA and CDR2 SQIVND (reference sequence). J was trimmed by 7 bases and V by 3 bases; bases with no gene match: 6. This CDR3 is 14 amino acids long. The CDR3 spells CASSITGVGQPQHF. As DNA, the CDR3 is TGTGCCAGTAGTATTACAGGGGTTGGACAGCCCCAGCATTTT. Full variable domain (rest looked up from reference TRBV19 and TRBJ1-5): DGGITQSPKYLFRKEGQNVTLSCEQNLNHDAMYWYRQDPGQGLRLIYYSQIVNDFQKGDIAEGYSVSREKKESFPLTVTSAQKNPTAFYLCASSITGVGQPQHFGDGTRLSIL.

This chain joins TRBV2 and TRBJ2-2; D could derive from TRBD1 or TRBD2 (5 bases each). The V end lost 4 bases, the J end lost 5 bases, and 8 bases lay between the germline ends. This CDR3 is 13 amino acids long. The germline V gene encodes CDR1 SNHLY and CDR2 FYNNEI. CDR3 coding DNA: TGTGCCAGCAGTGTTGGGGGAACCGGGGAGCTGTTTTTT. Translating gives CASSVGGTGELFF.

The V and J genes are TRBV15 and TRBJ1-3; TRBD1 is a possible D gene (5 bases). CDR3 length: 15 residues. The germline V gene encodes CDR1 LNHNV and CDR2 YYDKDF (reference sequence). V was trimmed by 0 bases and J by 4 bases, leaving 10 bases between them. The CDR3 coding sequence is TGTGCCACCAGCAGAGAATCGGGGCCCGGAAACACCATATATTTT. It codes for CATSRESGPGNTIYF.

The genes are TRBV10-1 and TRBJ2-2, with D perhaps matching TRBD2 (6 bases). The CDR3 runs to 15 residues. CDR1 WNHNN and CDR2 SYGVQD come from the germline V gene (reference sequence). V was pared by 0 bases and J by 3 bases, with 8 bases between. In DNA, the CDR3 is TGCGCCAGCAGTGAGTCGACGGGGGACACCGGGGAGCTGTTTTTT. Protein sequence: CASSESTGDTGELFF.

The V and J genes are TRBV10-3 and TRBJ2-7; 8 bases are shared with TRBD1. CDR1 ENHRY and CDR2 SYGVKD come from the germline V gene. V gave up 4 bases and J gave up 3 bases; unmatched junction bases: 5. There are 14 residues in the CDR3. CDR3 sequence: CAISADRASYEQYF. The DNA of the CDR3 is TGTGCCATCAGTGCGGACAGGGCGAGCTACGAGCAGTACTTC.

The chain combines TRBV5-1 with TRBJ2-7, with D possibly being TRBD2 (6 bases). The V gene's germline CDR1 is SGHRS and CDR2 YFSETQ. CDR3 length equals 13 residues. Trimming cost V 5 bases and J 5 bases, with 14 bases left between them. The CDR3 here is CASSPLRGDEQYF. The CDR3 nucleotides are TGCGCCAGCAGTCCGTTGCGGGGCGACGAGCAGTACTTC.